A single sample is the source of the 7 T cell receptor beta chains below, sequenced in a study of T-cell memory formation after mild COVID-19. TCRdb recomputed calls from the 5' RACE reads with MiXCR, one row per CDR3 protein. Among about 160,000 distinct CDR3 sequences listed, roughly 31% were seen once. Source material: PBMCs or a T cell subset sorted from them (not recorded which). The receptor set was obtained from an adult woman who had mild COVID-19 (a few samples of this study predate the infection). Cell type and time point are not known.

The sample holds a few counts of this clonotype. The V and J genes are TRBV24-1 and TRBJ1-1; 8 bases agree with TRBD1. This CDR3 spans 14 amino acids. Looked up from germline, CDR1 is KGHDR and CDR2 is SFDVKD. Germline trimming cut 7 bases from V and 4 bases from J; bases unmatched to any gene: 7. CDR3 coding DNA: TGTGCCACCAGGGCCGAGGACAGGGCCACTGAAGCTTTCTTT. Its protein product is CATRAEDRATEAFF.

This clonotype was counted between two and nine times. For the CDR3, the DNA is TGCGCCAGCAGCTTGGAAGGACAGGTGATCTCTGGGGCCAACGTCCTGACTTTC. Encoded protein: CASSLEGQVISGANVLTF. V gene TRBV5-1 combines with J gene TRBJ2-6, with 7 bases identical to TRBD1. Germline V gene lookup returns CDR1 SGHRS and CDR2 YFSETQ. V was clipped by 0 bases and J by 0 bases; unmatched bases: 6. The CDR3 consists of 18 residues.

This clonotype was counted between two and nine times. The chain joins TRBV4-1 to TRBJ2-1; 8 bases are a match to TRBD2. Germline trimming cut 4 bases from V and 5 bases from J; bases unmatched to any gene: 10. The CDR3 is 16 residues long. Germline V gene data show CDR1 as MGHRA and CDR2 as YSYEKL. Here the CDR3 reads CASSPGGELGHNEQFF. As DNA, the CDR3 is TGCGCCAGCAGCCCCGGGGGGGAGTTGGGGCACAATGAGCAGTTCTTC.

CDR3 DNA: TGTGCCAGCAGCCGAGGCGGGGCGCAAGAGACCCAGTACTTC. Translated, it gives CASSRGGAQETQYF. The chain employs TRBV11-3 and TRBJ2-5; maybe TRBD2 (6 bases). CDR3 length equals 14 residues. Trimming left V 5 bases short and J 2 bases short, with 12 bases between. The germline V gene has CDR1 SGHNT and CDR2 YENEEA.

This clonotype was seen a handful of times. The chain uses TRBV30 and TRBJ2-7; tentative D call: TRBD2 (6 bases). The CDR3 has 15 residues. V dropped 3 bases and J dropped 0 bases, with 15 bases sitting between them. CDR1 is GTSNPN, CDR2 SVGIG, per germline (reference sequence). The CDR3 sequence: CAWRQQSGHSYEQYF. CDR3 in DNA: TGTGCCTGGAGACAACAGAGCGGGCACTCCTACGAGCAGTACTTC.

This clonotype appeared a single time. The chain joins TRBV5-1 to TRBJ2-1, with 7 bases identical to TRBD2. In germline, CDR1 is SGHRS, CDR2 YFSETQ. V lost 4 bases and J lost 1; bases outside the gene matches: 5. CDR3 length equals 15 residues. The CDR3 DNA follows: TGCGCCAGCAGCCCCCAGCGGGGATCCTACAATGAGCAGTTCTTC. It yields the protein CASSPQRGSYNEQFF.

The CDR3 protein is CATRRGGGSDTQYF. DNA for the CDR3: TGTGCCACCAGGCGGGGCGGTGGATCGGATACGCAGTATTTT. The V and J genes are TRBV12-3 or TRBV12-4 and TRBJ2-3, with D perhaps matching TRBD2 (6 bases). The CDR3 has 14 residues. Trimming removed 10 bases at V and 6 bases at J, with 20 bases between.